This T cell receptor beta chain emerged from a study of CD8 T cells in Susac syndrome. This clonotype was found once. CDR1 and CDR2 (germline): LNHDA, SQIVND (reference sequence). Trimming removed 6 bases from V and 9 bases from J, with 15 bases in between. CDR3 length: 13 residues. TCR beta sequences were obtained from blood CD8+ and CD4+ T cells. Random hexamers were used to reverse transcribe an amount of about 0.45 to 1 ug RNA. Multiplex PCR with immunoSEQ amplified the TCR beta CDR3 across 54 Vbeta and 13 Jbeta. TCRdb ran MiXCR on the immunoSEQ multiplex PCR reads and lists one entry per CDR3 protein. The table lists 200,000 to 250,000 distinct CDR3 sequences, around 96% of them singletons, with 0.085% to 0.1% in the top ten.

The TCR was taken from a human donor with multiple sclerosis. The sample was CD4+ T cells from PBMCs. This sequence joins TRBV19 and TRBJ1-5; D may be TRBD1 (5 bases). The CDR3 reads CASSGTVQRPQHF. For the CDR3, the DNA is TGTGCCAGTAGCGGGACGGTCCAGCGGCCCCAGCATTTT. Full variable domain (rest looked up from reference TRBV19 and TRBJ1-5): DGGITQSPKYLFRKEGQNVTLSCEQNLNHDAMYWYRQDPGQGLRLIYYSQIVNDFQKGDIAEGYSVSREKKESFPLTVTSAQKNPTAFYLCASSGTVQRPQHFGDGTRLSIL.